These 15 T cell receptor beta chains were all obtained from the same sample, sequenced in a study of early T cells in non-severe SARS-CoV-2 infection. MiXCR was run by TCRdb on the 5' RACE reads, yielding one entry per CDR3 protein. The sample lists approximately 69,000 distinct CDR3 sequences; around 12% were seen once. The material sequenced was whole blood, taken at baseline. The receptors were gathered from an adult who was a healthcare worker with PCR-confirmed SARS-CoV-2 infection or an uninfected control (not recorded which).

This clonotype was seen only a few times. This rearrangement joins TRBV9 to TRBJ1-1, with 7 bases matching TRBD1. The germline gives CDR1 SGDLS, CDR2 YYNGEE. J was trimmed by 6 bases and V by 3 bases; bases with no gene match: 5. CDR3 length: 13 amino acids. The CDR3 sequence: CASSATGIAEAFF. DNA of the CDR3: TGTGCCAGCAGCGCGACAGGGATCGCTGAAGCTTTCTTT.

This clonotype occurred a few times. The rearrangement joins TRBV28 to TRBJ2-7, with D maybe TRBD1 (5 bases). CDR3 length equals 14 residues. Per the germline V gene, CDR1 is MDHEN and CDR2 is SYDVKM. Trimming shortened V by 5 bases and J by 2 bases, and 13 bases separated the two germline ends. CDR3 bases: TGTGCCAGCAGTCCTCAAACAGGCGCCTACGAGCAGTACTTC. It encodes CASSPQTGAYEQYF.

V usage is TRBV11-2 and J usage is TRBJ1-1, with D possibly being TRBD1 (5 bases). V lost 0 bases and J lost 7, with 9 bases in between. Germline V lookup: CDR1 SGHAT, CDR2 FQNNGV. CDR3 length: 13 residues. CDR3 in DNA: TGTGCCAGCAGCTTAGACGGGGCGGGTGAAGCTTTCTTT. Protein product: CASSLDGAGEAFF.

This clonotype was counted only a few times. CDR3: CASSLEGGTYEQYF. CDR3 DNA sequence: TGTGCCAGTAGCCTCGAGGGGGGAACCTACGAGCAGTACTTC. V and J are TRBV19 and TRBJ2-7; D possibly matches TRBD1 or TRBD2 (6 bases each). Trimming stripped 6 bases from V and 2 bases from J, with 14 bases between. The CDR3 loop spans 14 amino acids. Germline V CDR1 and CDR2: LNHDA, SQIVND (reference sequence).

This clonotype was counted only a few times. The chain joins TRBV12-3 or TRBV12-4 to TRBJ2-1; the match to TRBD1 covers 7 bases. The CDR3 length is 17 residues. The V segment lost 2 bases and the J segment 2 bases; nucleotides outside the gene matches: 9. The CDR3 bases are TGTGCCAGCAGTTTATTTTCTGGGACAGTCACCTACAATGAGCAGTTCTTC. It yields the protein CASSLFSGTVTYNEQFF.

This clonotype occurred a few times. The rearrangement uses TRBV2 and TRBJ2-2; D is undetermined. This CDR3 comprises 14 residues. The V and J ends lost 8 bases and 1 base respectively, with 11 bases between them. Germline CDR1 and CDR2: SNHLY and FYNNEI. Written as DNA, the CDR3 is TGTGCCAGCTTATCCAGTGAGAACACCGGGGAGCTGTTTTTT. Residues: CASLSSENTGELFF.

This clonotype appeared a few times. J is TRBJ1-6 and V is TRBV6-5; no clear D gene. Per germline, CDR1 MNHEY and CDR2 SVGAGI. CDR3 length: 14 residues. Trimming stripped 5 bases from V and 7 bases from J, with 12 bases between. The CDR3 coding sequence is TGTGCCAGCAGTAGAAGGCTTGGGAATTCACCCCTCCACTTT. It is translated as CASSRRLGNSPLHF.

The CDR3 DNA follows: TGCAGTGCCTCCATGGAGGGGATGGAGACCCAGTACTTC. It translates to CSASMEGMETQYF. This chain uses TRBV20-1 with TRBJ2-5; D is possibly TRBD2 (6 bases). The germline V and J ends were trimmed by 6 bases and 5 bases, with 16 bases remaining between them. Germline CDR1 DFQATT, CDR2 SNEGSKA (reference sequence). There are 13 residues in the CDR3.

CDR3 in DNA: TGTGCCAGCAGCTGGCCCCCGGGACAGGGGGCGCGGGGCTACACCTTC. Its protein is CASSWPPGQGARGYTF. The V gene is TRBV28, the J gene TRBJ1-2; 12 bases fit TRBD1. This CDR3 is built from 16 residues. Germline values: CDR1 MDHEN, CDR2 SYDVKM. The junction had 13 bases not matched to a gene; V was cut back by 6 bases and J by 8 bases.

Only a few counts were recorded for this clonotype. The CDR3 sequence is CASSQTEEHTLYEQYF. In DNA, the CDR3 is TGTGCCAGCAGCCAAACTGAGGAACACACCCTCTACGAGCAGTACTTC. The chain is built from TRBV14 and TRBJ2-7; D call uncertain. The germline gives CDR1 SGHDN, CDR2 FVKESK. The V and J ends lost 2 bases and 3 bases respectively, with 17 bases between them. The CDR3 spans 16 residues.

This clonotype was seen only a few times. The rearrangement joins TRBV20-1 to TRBJ2-7; TRBD2 is a possible D gene (6 bases). The CDR3 is made up of 14 amino acids. CDR1 and CDR2 from the germline V gene are DFQATT and SNEGSKA (reference sequence). V shed 6 bases and J shed 0 bases, with 15 bases lying between them. This CDR3 reads CSAFRAGVSYEQYF. The CDR3, as DNA: TGCAGTGCCTTCCGAGCGGGTGTCTCCTACGAGCAGTACTTC.

A few counts support this clonotype. V is TRBV7-2 and J is TRBJ1-1; 8 nucleotides line up with TRBD1. V dropped 5 bases and J dropped 0; count of bases not matched to a gene: 8. The CDR3 spans 16 residues. The germline V gene has CDR1 SGHTA and CDR2 FQGNSA. CDR3 sequence reads: CASSPGTGLMNTEAFF. The DNA for the CDR3 is TGTGCCAGCAGCCCAGGGACAGGACTAATGAACACTGAAGCTTTCTTT.

This rearrangement joins TRBV5-4 to TRBJ2-3; weak D call: TRBD1 (6 bases). V lost 4 bases, J lost 2 bases, and 11 bases lay in between. Germline V lookup: CDR1 SGHNT, CDR2 YYREEE (reference sequence). The CDR3 length is 14 residues. The CDR3 sequence: CASSPDRFTDTQYF. CDR3 coding DNA: TGTGCCAGCAGCCCCGACAGGTTCACAGATACGCAGTATTTT. The complete variable domain, with remaining parts taken from reference TRBV5-4 and TRBJ2-3, reads ETGVTQSPTHLIKTRGQQVTLRCSSQSGHNTVSWYQQALGQGPQFIFQYYREEENGRGNFPPRFSGLQFPNYSSELNVNALELDDSALYLCASSPDRFTDTQYFGPGTRLTVL.

There are a few counts of this clonotype. The rearrangement joins TRBV10-2 to TRBJ1-1; D is ambiguous. CDR3 length equals 12 residues. Looked up from germline, CDR1 is WSHSY and CDR2 is SAAADI. V lost 4 bases to trimming and J lost 1 base, with 4 bases between them. Here the CDR3 reads CASSGGNTEAFF. As DNA, the CDR3 is TGCGCCAGCAGTGGAGGGAACACTGAAGCTTTCTTT.

The V and J genes are TRBV6-5 and TRBJ1-2; 7 bases fit TRBD1. Losses at the gene ends were 6 bases for V and 0 bases for J; bases not matched to a gene: 7. Germline lookup yields CDR1 MNHEY and CDR2 SVGAGI. There are 15 residues in the CDR3. CDR3 in amino acids: CASSRFGTANYGYTF. CDR3 nucleotides: TGTGCCAGCAGCCGATTTGGGACAGCTAACTATGGCTACACCTTC.